This T cell receptor beta chain emerged from a study of shared clonotypes between healthy human individuals. Study-wide findings and caveats: Naive subsets generally had larger estimated richness than memory subsets.

This clone was picked up one time. The target antigen is unknown. Naive CD8 populations comprised CD45RO-negative cells positively selected for CCR7, excluding terminally differentiated effector memory CD45RA+ cells. Method: immunoSEQ multiplex PCR; TCRdb's copy keeps in-frame clones and lacks some. The sample includes about 2 million clones, about 95% of them seen just once. Trimming took 5 bases from V and 5 from J; bases not matched to a gene: 4. The CDR3 totals 14 residues. In germline, CDR1 is PRHDT, CDR2 FYEKMQ (reference sequence). The chain carries TRBV13 and TRBJ2-5, with 11 bases lining up with TRBD2. Sequenced sample: naive CD8+ T cells sorted from blood. The origin of this receptor is a man aged 18-30 years in good health. The CDR3 loop is CASSLLAGVETQYF. DNA for the CDR3: TGTGCCAGCAGCCTACTAGCGGGAGTGGAGACCCAGTACTTC.